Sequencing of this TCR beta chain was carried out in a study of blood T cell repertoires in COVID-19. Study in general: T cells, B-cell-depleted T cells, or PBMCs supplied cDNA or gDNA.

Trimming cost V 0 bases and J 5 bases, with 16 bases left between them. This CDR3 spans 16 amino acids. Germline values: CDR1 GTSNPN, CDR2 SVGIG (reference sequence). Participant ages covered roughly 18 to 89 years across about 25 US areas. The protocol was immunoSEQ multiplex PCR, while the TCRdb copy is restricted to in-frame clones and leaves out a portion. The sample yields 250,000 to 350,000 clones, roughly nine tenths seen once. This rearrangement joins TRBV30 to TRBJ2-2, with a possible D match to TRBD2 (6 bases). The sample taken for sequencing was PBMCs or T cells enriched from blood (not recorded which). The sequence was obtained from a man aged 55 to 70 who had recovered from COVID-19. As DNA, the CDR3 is TGTGCCTGGAGTGTTAGGGTCGGGAGTAAGACCGGGGAGCTGTTTTTT. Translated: CAWSVRVGSKTGELFF.